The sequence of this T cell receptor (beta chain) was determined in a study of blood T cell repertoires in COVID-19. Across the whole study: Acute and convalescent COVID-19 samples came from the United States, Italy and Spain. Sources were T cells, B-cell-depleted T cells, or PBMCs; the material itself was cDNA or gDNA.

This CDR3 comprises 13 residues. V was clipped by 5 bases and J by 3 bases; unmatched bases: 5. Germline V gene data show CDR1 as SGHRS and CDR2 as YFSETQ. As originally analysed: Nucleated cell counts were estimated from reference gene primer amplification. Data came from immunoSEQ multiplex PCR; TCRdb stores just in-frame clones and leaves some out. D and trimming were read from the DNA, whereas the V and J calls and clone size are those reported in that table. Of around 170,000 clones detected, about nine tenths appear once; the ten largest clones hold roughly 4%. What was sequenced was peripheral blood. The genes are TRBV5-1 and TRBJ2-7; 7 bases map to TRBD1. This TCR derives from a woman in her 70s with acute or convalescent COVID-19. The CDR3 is CASSVTGVYEQYF. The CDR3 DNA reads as TGCGCCAGCAGTGTCACAGGGGTCTACGAGCAGTACTTC.